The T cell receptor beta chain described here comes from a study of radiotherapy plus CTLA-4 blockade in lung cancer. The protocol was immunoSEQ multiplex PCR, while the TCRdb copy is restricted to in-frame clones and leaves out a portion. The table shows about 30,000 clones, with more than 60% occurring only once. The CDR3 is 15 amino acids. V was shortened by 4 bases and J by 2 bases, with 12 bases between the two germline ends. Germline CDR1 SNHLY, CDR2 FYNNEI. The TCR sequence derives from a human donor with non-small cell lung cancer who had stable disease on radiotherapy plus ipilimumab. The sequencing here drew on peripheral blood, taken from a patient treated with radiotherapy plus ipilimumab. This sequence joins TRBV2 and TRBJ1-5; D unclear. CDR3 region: CASSALRVGNQPQHF. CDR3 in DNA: TGTGCCAGCAGTGCTTTGCGCGTGGGCAATCAGCCCCAGCATTTT.